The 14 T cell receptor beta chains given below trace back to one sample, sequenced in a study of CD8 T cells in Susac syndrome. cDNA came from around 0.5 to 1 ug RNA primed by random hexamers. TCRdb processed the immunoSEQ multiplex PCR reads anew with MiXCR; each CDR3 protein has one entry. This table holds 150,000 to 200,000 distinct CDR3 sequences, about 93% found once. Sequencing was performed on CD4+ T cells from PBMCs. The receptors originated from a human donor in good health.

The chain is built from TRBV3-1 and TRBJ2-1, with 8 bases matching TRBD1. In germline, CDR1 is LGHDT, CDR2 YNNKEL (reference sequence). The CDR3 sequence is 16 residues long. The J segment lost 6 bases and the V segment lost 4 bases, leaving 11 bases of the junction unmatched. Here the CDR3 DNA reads TGTGCCAGCAGCCTAACACTCCCTACAGGGGGCAATGAGCAGTTCTTC. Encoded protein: CASSLTLPTGGNEQFF.

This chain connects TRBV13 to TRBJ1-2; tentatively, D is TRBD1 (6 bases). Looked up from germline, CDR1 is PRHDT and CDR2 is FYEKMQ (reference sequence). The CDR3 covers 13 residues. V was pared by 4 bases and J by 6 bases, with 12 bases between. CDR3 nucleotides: TGTGCCAGCAGCTCACAGGGCTCGGATGGCTACACCTTC. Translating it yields CASSSQGSDGYTF.

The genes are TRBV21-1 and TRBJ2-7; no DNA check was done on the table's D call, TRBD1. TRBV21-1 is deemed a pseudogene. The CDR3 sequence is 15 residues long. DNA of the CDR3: TGTGCCAGCAGCAAAGTGTTAGACAGGGGAGGCGAGCAGTACTTC. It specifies CASSKVLDRGGEQYF.

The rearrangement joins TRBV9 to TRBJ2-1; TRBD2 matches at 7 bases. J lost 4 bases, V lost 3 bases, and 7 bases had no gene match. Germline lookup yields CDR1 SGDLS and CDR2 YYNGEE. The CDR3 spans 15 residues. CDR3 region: CASSAAGDYYNEQFF. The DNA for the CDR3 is TGTGCCAGCAGCGCCGCTGGGGACTATTACAATGAGCAGTTCTTC.

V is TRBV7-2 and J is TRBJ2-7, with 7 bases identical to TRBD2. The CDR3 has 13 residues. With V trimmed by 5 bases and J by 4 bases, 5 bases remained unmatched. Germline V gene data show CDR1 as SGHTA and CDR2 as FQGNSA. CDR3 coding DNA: TGTGCCAGCAGCCCAGGCGGGGGATACGAGCAGTACTTC. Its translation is CASSPGGGYEQYF.

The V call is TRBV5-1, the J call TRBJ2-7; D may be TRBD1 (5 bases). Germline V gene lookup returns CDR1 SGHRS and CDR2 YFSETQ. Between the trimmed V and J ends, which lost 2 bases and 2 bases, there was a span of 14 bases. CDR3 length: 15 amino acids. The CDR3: CASSFGAVPPYEQYF. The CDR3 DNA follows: TGCGCCAGCAGCTTTGGGGCGGTACCACCCTACGAGCAGTACTTC.

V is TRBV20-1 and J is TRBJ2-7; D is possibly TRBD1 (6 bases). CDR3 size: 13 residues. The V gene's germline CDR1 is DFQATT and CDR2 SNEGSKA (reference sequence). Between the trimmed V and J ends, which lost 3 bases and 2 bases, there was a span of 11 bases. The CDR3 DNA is TGCAGTGCTAGTAAACAGGGCGCCTACGAGCAGTACTTC. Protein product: CSASKQGAYEQYF.

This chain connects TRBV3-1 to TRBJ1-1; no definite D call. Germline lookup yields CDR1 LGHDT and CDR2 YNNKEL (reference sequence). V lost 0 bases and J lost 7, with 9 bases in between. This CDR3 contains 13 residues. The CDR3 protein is CASSQEGLLEAFF. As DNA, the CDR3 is TGTGCCAGCAGCCAAGAAGGACTACTTGAAGCTTTCTTT.

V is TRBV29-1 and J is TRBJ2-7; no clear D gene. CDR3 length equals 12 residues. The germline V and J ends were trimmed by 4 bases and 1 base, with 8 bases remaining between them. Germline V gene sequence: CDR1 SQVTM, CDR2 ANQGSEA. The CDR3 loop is CSVVGNSYEQYF. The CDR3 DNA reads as TGCAGCGTTGTCGGCAATTCCTACGAGCAGTACTTC.

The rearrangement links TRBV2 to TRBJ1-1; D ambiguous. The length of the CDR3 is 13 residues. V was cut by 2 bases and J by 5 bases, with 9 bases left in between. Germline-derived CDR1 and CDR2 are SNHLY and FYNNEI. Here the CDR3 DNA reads TGTGCCAGCAGTGAACAAGGGCGAACTGAAGCTTTCTTT. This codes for CASSEQGRTEAFF.

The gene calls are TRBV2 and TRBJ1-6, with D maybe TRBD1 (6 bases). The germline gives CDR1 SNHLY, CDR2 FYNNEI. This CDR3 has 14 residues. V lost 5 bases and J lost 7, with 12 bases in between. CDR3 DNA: TGTGCCAGCAGTTGGACAGCTAAAAATTCACCCCTCCACTTT. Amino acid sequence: CASSWTAKNSPLHF.

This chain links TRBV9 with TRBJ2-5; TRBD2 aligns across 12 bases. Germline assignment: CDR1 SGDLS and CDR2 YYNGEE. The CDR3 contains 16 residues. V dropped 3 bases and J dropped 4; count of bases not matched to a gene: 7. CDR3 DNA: TGTGCCAGCAGCGCCGGAGGACTAGCGGGGAGAGAGACCCAGTACTTC. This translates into CASSAGGLAGRETQYF. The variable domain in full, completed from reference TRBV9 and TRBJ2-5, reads DSGVTQTPKHLITATGQRVTLRCSPRSGDLSVYWYQQSLDQGLQFLIQYYNGEERAKGNILERFSAQQFPDLHSELNLSSLELGDSALYFCASSAGGLAGRETQYFGPGTRLLVL.

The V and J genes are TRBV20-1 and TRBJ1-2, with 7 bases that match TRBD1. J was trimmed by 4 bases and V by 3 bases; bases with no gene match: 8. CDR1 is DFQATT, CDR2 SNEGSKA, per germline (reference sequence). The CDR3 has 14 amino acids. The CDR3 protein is CSARAGTAPYGYTF. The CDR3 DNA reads TGCAGTGCTAGGGCTGGGACAGCTCCCTATGGCTACACCTTC.

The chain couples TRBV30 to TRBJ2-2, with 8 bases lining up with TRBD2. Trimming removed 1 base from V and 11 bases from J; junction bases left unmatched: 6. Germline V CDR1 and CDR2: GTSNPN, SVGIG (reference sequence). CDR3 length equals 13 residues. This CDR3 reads CAWSGTSRSELFF. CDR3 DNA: TGTGCCTGGAGTGGGACTAGCCGGAGTGAGCTGTTTTTT. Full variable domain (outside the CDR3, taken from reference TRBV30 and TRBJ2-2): SQTIHQWPATLVQPVGSPLSLECTVEGTSNPNLYWYRQAAGRGLQLLFYSVGIGQISSEVPQNLSASRPQDRQFILSSKKLLLSDSGFYLCAWSGTSRSELFFGEGSRLTVL.